The present T cell receptor (beta chain) was sequenced within a study of read filtering for tumor transcriptome and immune sequencing. Background on the study: Among patients, 17 to 20 were male and more than 13 female, aged about 47 to 85 (mean approximately 71). Study-level results: This fraction held mixed bone marrow immune cells after CD138-negative sorting. IR-seq captured clonotypes deeper and more reliably than RNA-seq.

This CDR3 contains 15 residues. The V gene's germline CDR1 is SNHLY and CDR2 FYNNEI. Trimming stripped 4 bases from V and 0 bases from J, with 12 bases between. From approximately 430 ng of RNA, a library with molecular barcoded alpha/delta and beta/gamma adaptors was made. TCRdb called the reads again in MiXCR, with one record for every CDR3 protein. The top ten hold around 15% of the sample, which has about 61,000 distinct CDR3 sequences, roughly 18% seen once. This clonotype was observed a single time. The target antigen is unknown. This sequence may be a read error, since a much larger clone differs from it by one base.

The sequenced material came from a population of CD138-negative cells sorted from bone marrow. This sequence was found in a donor at least 40 years old with multiple myeloma. The V and J genes are TRBV2 and TRBJ2-5, with D possibly matching TRBD1 (6 bases). Written as DNA, the CDR3 is TGTGCCAGCAGTGTGGATACAGGGTACCAAGAGACCCAGTACTTC. Residues: CASSVDTGYQETQYF.